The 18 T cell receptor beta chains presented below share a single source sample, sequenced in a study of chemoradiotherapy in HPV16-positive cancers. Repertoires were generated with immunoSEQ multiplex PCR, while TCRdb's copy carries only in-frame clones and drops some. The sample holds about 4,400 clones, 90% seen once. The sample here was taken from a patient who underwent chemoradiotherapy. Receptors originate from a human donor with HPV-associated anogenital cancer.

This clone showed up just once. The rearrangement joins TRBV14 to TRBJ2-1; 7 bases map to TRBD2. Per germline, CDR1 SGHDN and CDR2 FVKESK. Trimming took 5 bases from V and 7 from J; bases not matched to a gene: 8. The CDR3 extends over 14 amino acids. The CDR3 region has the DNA TGTGCCAGCAGCAAAGCGGGGCGGGGGAATGAGCAGTTCTTC. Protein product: CASSKAGRGNEQFF.

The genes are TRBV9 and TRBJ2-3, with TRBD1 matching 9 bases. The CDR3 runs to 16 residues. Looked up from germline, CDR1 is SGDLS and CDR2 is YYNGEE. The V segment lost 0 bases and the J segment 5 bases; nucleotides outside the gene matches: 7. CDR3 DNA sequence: TGTGCCAGCAGCGTAGAACAGGGGGCATTGATAGATACGCAGTATTTT. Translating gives CASSVEQGALIDTQYF.

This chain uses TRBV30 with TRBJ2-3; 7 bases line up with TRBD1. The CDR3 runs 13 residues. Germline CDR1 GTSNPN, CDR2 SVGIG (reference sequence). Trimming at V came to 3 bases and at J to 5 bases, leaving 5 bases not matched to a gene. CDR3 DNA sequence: TGTGCCTGGAGCAGGGGACAGCAAGATACGCAGTATTTT. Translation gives CAWSRGQQDTQYF.

Here the CDR3 reads CAWSRGGAGYTF. The CDR3 nucleotides read TGTGCCTGGAGTCGTGGTGGGGCTGGCTACACCTTC. The genes are TRBV30 and TRBJ1-2; D is perhaps TRBD1 (5 bases). Germline loops: CDR1 GTSNPN, CDR2 SVGIG (reference sequence). The CDR3 extends over 12 amino acids. V was clipped by 2 bases and J by 7 bases, with 11 bases between them.

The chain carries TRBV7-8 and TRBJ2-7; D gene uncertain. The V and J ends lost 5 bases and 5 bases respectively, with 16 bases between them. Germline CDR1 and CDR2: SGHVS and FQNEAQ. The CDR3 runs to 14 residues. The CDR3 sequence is CASSGNFGENEQYF. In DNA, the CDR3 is TGTGCCAGCAGCGGGAATTTTGGCGAAAACGAGCAGTACTTC.

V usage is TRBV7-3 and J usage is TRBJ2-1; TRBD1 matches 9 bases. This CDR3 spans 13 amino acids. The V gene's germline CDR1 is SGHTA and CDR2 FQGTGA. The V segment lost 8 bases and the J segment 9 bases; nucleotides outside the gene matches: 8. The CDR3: CASGTGKVGEQFF. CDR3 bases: TGTGCCAGCGGGACAGGGAAAGTGGGTGAGCAGTTCTTC.

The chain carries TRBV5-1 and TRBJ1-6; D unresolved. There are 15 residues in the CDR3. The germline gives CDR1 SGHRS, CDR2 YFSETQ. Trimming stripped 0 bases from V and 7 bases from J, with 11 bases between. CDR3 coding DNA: TGCGCCAGCAGCTTGGGGGGAGGAGACAATTCACCCCTCCACTTT. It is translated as CASSLGGGDNSPLHF.

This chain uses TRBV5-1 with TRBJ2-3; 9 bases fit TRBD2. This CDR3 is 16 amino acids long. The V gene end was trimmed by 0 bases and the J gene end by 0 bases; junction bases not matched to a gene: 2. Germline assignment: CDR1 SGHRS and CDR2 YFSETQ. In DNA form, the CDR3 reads TGCGCCAGCAGCTTGGTGCTAGCGGGAAGCACAGATACGCAGTATTTT. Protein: CASSLVLAGSTDTQYF.

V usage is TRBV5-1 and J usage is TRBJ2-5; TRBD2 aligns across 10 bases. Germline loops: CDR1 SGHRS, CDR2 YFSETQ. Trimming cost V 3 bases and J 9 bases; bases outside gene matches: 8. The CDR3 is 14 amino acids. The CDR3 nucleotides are TGCGCCAGCAGCTCGCTAGCGGGGGCCGGGGCCCAGTACTTC. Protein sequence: CASSSLAGAGAQYF. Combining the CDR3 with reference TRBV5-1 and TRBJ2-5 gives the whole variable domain KAGVTQTPRYLIKTRGQQVTLSCSPISGHRSVSWYQQTPGQGLQFLFEYFSETQRNKGNFPGRFSGRQFSNSRSEMNVSTLELGDSALYLCASSSLAGAGAQYFGPGTRLLVL.

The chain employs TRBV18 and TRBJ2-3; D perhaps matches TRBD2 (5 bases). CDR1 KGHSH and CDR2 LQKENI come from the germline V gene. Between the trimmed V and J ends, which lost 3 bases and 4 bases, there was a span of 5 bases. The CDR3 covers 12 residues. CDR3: CASSPSADTQYF. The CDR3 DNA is TGTGCCAGCTCACCTAGCGCAGATACGCAGTATTTT.

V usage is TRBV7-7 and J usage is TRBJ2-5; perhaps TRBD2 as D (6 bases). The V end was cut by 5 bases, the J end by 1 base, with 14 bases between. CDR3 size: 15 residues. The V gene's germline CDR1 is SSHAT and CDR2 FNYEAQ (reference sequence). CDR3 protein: CASSRDGTGQETQYF. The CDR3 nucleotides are TGTGCCAGCAGCCGAGACGGGACTGGCCAAGAGACCCAGTACTTC.

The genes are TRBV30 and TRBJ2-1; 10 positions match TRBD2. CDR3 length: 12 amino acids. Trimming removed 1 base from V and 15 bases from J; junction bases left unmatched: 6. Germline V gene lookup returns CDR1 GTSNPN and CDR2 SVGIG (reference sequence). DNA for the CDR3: TGTGCCTGGAGTGCCCTAGCGGGGGTATCGTTCTTC. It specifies CAWSALAGVSFF.

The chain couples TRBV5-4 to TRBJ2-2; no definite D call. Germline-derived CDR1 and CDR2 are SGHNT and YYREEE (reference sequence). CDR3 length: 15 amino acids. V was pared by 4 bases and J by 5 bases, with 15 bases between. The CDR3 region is CASSGGPADTGELFF. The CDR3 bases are TGTGCCAGCAGCGGCGGTCCTGCGGATACCGGGGAGCTGTTTTTT. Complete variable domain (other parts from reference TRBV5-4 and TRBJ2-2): ETGVTQSPTHLIKTRGQQVTLRCSSQSGHNTVSWYQQALGQGPQFIFQYYREEENGRGNFPPRFSGLQFPNYSSELNVNALELDDSALYLCASSGGPADTGELFFGEGSRLTVL.

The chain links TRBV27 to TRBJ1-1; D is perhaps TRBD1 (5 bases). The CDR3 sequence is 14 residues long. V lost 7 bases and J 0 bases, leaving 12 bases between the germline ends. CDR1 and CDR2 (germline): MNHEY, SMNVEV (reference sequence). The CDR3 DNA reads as TGTGCCAGCACCCGACGGGGGATGAACACTGAAGCTTTCTTT. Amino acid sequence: CASTRRGMNTEAFF.

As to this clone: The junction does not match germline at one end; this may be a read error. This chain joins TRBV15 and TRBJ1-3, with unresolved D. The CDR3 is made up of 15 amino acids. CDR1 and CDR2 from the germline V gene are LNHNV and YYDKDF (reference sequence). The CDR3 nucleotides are TGTGCCACCAGCGGAGACGTGAATACAGGAAACACCATATATTTT. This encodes CATSGDVNTGNTIYF.

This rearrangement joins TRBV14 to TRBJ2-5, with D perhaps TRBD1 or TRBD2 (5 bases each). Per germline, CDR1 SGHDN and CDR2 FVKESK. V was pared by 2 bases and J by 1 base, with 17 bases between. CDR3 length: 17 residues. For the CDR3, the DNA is TGTGCCAGCAGCCAACTCCGGGTAGGGACCGGCCAAGAGACCCAGTACTTC. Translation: CASSQLRVGTGQETQYF.

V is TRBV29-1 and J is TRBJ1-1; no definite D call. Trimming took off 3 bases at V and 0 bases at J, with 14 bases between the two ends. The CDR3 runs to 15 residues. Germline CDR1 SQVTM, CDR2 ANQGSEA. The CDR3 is CSVDRGSGLNTEAFF. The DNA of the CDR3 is TGCAGCGTTGATAGAGGGTCCGGATTGAACACTGAAGCTTTCTTT. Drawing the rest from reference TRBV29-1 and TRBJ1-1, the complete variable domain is SAVISQKPSRDICQRGTSLTIQCQVDSQVTMMFWYRQQPGQSLTLIATANQGSEATYESGFVIDKFPISRPNLTFSTLTVSNMSPEDSSIYLCSVDRGSGLNTEAFFGQGTRLTVV.

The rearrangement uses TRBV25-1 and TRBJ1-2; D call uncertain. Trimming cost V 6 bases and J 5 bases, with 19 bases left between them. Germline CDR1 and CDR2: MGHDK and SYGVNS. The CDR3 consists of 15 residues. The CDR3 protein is CASSTLTTSGYGYTF. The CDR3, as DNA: TGTGCCAGCAGCACCCTAACGACCTCCGGGTATGGCTACACCTTC.